The 19 T cell receptor beta chains in this list originate from one sample, sequenced in a study of cytomegalovirus exposure and HLA in healthy donors. The PCR used 60 Vbeta and 13 Jbeta primers. Sequencing used immunoSEQ multiplex PCR; TCRdb keeps in-frame clones, though not all of them. The sample carries fewer than 200,000 clones, 65% to 85% recorded once. Sequenced material: PBMCs. The receptors come from a woman aged 50 to 60 in good health and CMV-seropositive.

This chain joins TRBV19 and TRBJ1-5, with 9 bases matching TRBD1. The V segment lost 5 bases and the J segment 1 base; nucleotides outside the gene matches: 0. This CDR3 region has 14 residues. CDR1 is LNHDA, CDR2 SQIVND, per germline (reference sequence). The CDR3 loop reads CASSGTGSNQPQHF. DNA for the CDR3: TGTGCCAGTAGTGGGACAGGGAGCAATCAGCCCCAGCATTTT.

The chain employs TRBV28 and TRBJ1-1; 9 bases align to TRBD1. V dropped 2 bases and J dropped 4; count of bases not matched to a gene: 5. This CDR3 has 15 residues. From germline, CDR1 is MDHEN and CDR2 SYDVKM. CDR3 residues: CASSLTGQGGTEAFF. The CDR3, as DNA: TGTGCCAGCAGTTTAACGGGACAGGGTGGCACTGAAGCTTTCTTT.

The chain couples TRBV5-1 to TRBJ2-1; 11 nucleotides match TRBD2. CDR3 length: 16 residues. Per the germline V gene, CDR1 is SGHRS and CDR2 is YFSETQ. The V and J ends lost 4 bases and 6 bases, in that order; junction bases with no gene match: 9. CDR3 nucleotides: TGCGCCAGCAGCGTTAGCGGGGGGGCAATAAGCAATGAGCAGTTCTTC. Residues: CASSVSGGAISNEQFF.

The chain carries TRBV19 and TRBJ2-2; 7 bases agree with TRBD2. This CDR3 contains 15 residues. Germline CDR1 LNHDA, CDR2 SQIVND (reference sequence). V shed 7 bases and J 3 bases; nucleotides not matched to a gene: 8. CDR3 loop: CASTVGTTDTGELFF. The CDR3 coding sequence is TGTGCCAGTACCGTCGGGACTACTGACACCGGGGAGCTGTTTTTT.

The rearrangement joins TRBV5-1 to TRBJ2-1; TRBD2 aligns across 9 bases. The germline V gene has CDR1 SGHRS and CDR2 YFSETQ. This CDR3 has 16 amino acids. The V segment lost 2 bases and the J segment 1 base; nucleotides outside the gene matches: 4. The CDR3, as DNA: TGCGCCAGCAGCTTAAGAAGCGGGAGGTCCTACAATGAGCAGTTCTTC. This sequence encodes CASSLRSGRSYNEQFF. The full variable domain, with the rest looked up from reference TRBV5-1 and TRBJ2-1, is KAGVTQTPRYLIKTRGQQVTLSCSPISGHRSVSWYQQTPGQGLQFLFEYFSETQRNKGNFPGRFSGRQFSNSRSEMNVSTLELGDSALYLCASSLRSGRSYNEQFFGPGTRLTVL.

The chain combines TRBV28 with TRBJ2-7; D remains unclear. This CDR3 is built from 13 residues. V lost 2 bases and J lost 9, with 14 bases in between. Germline V CDR1 and CDR2: MDHEN, SYDVKM. This CDR3 reads CASSLSLGASQYF. Here the CDR3 DNA reads TGTGCCAGCAGTTTAAGTCTCGGTGCGTCGCAGTACTTC.

The chain carries TRBV9 and TRBJ2-1, with 12 positions matching TRBD1. The V gene end was trimmed by 0 bases and the J gene end by 8 bases; junction bases not matched to a gene: 6. The CDR3 spans 16 residues. Germline V lookup: CDR1 SGDLS, CDR2 YYNGEE. Here the CDR3 DNA reads TGTGCCAGCAGCGTAGATCCGGGACAGGGGGCTCATGAGCAGTTCTTC. Its protein is CASSVDPGQGAHEQFF. The full variable domain, with the rest looked up from reference TRBV9 and TRBJ2-1, is DSGVTQTPKHLITATGQRVTLRCSPRSGDLSVYWYQQSLDQGLQFLIQYYNGEERAKGNILERFSAQQFPDLHSELNLSSLELGDSALYFCASSVDPGQGAHEQFFGPGTRLTVL.

This clone was seen only a few times. This chain connects TRBV19 to TRBJ2-7; tentatively, D is TRBD2 (5 bases). The V end was cut by 4 bases, the J end by 4 bases, with 11 bases between. This CDR3 is 13 amino acids long. The V gene's germline CDR1 is LNHDA and CDR2 SQIVND (reference sequence). CDR3 sequence (DNA): TGTGCCAGTAGTAAGGACTTGATTTACGAGCAGTACTTC. This sequence encodes CASSKDLIYEQYF.

The V gene is TRBV6-1, the J gene TRBJ2-7; 14 bases fit TRBD2. The V gene end was trimmed by 8 bases and the J gene end by 6 bases; junction bases not matched to a gene: 6. This CDR3 contains 14 residues. Germline-derived CDR1 and CDR2 are MNHNS and SASEGT. The CDR3 loop reads CASREGTSGGEQYF. The CDR3 DNA reads TGTGCCAGCCGGGAAGGGACTAGCGGGGGCGAGCAGTACTTC.

The gene calls are TRBV19 and TRBJ1-2; D may be TRBD1 (6 bases). Germline V gene lookup returns CDR1 LNHDA and CDR2 SQIVND (reference sequence). The ends were cut back, 6 bases at V and 8 bases at J, with 19 bases in the middle. The CDR3 consists of 14 residues. The CDR3 sequence is CASRREGTGSGYTF. CDR3 bases: TGTGCCAGTAGACGAGAGGGAACAGGGAGCGGCTACACCTTC.

The CDR3 region is CAISGPRQGTRDEQYF. In DNA form, the CDR3 reads TGTGCCATCAGTGGCCCCAGACAGGGAACGCGCGACGAGCAGTACTTC. The V and J genes are TRBV10-3 and TRBJ2-7; the match to TRBD1 covers 7 bases. Germline V gene data show CDR1 as ENHRY and CDR2 as SYGVKD. V trimming: 4 bases; J trimming: 5 bases; junction bases outside the gene matches: 14. CDR3 length: 16 residues.

A remark on this clone: Other DNA sequences in the sample encode the same CDR3. The gene calls are TRBV7-2 and TRBJ2-3, with 10 bases matching TRBD2. CDR3 length equals 16 residues. CDR1 and CDR2 (germline): SGHTA, FQGNSA. V lost 1 base and J lost 3; bases outside the gene matches: 4. CDR3 amino acids: CASSLGIAGGTDTQYF. The CDR3 coding sequence is TGTGCCAGCAGCTTAGGCATAGCGGGGGGAACAGATACGCAGTATTTT.

Only a few counts were recorded for this clone. The rearrangement uses TRBV19 and TRBJ1-1; D unresolved. V was clipped by 7 bases and J by 3 bases, with 24 bases between them. Germline CDR1 LNHDA, CDR2 SQIVND (reference sequence). This CDR3 has 17 amino acids. This CDR3 is CASNRPGGMPQDTEAFF. CDR3 bases: TGTGCCAGTAACCGGCCGGGAGGGATGCCCCAGGACACTGAAGCTTTCTTT.

This rearrangement joins TRBV10-3 to TRBJ1-5, with D possibly matching TRBD1 (5 bases). Per germline, CDR1 ENHRY and CDR2 SYGVKD. The CDR3 runs to 16 residues. Trimming stripped 3 bases from V and 3 bases from J, with 15 bases between. The CDR3: CAISDGRRGYNQPQHF. The CDR3 DNA follows: TGTGCCATCAGTGATGGCAGGAGGGGTTACAATCAGCCCCAGCATTTT.

J is TRBJ1-6 and V is TRBV27; perhaps TRBD1 as D (5 bases). The length of the CDR3 is 16 residues. V lost 3 bases and J lost 7, with 16 bases in between. The germline gives CDR1 MNHEY, CDR2 SMNVEV (reference sequence). CDR3 region: CASSLGSGPSNSPLHF. CDR3 in DNA: TGTGCCAGCAGTTTGGGTTCAGGGCCCTCCAATTCACCCCTCCACTTT.

The chain joins TRBV7-8 to TRBJ1-2, with no clear D. Trimming cost V 7 bases and J 4 bases, with 13 bases left between them. The CDR3 loop spans 13 amino acids. In germline, CDR1 is SGHVS, CDR2 FQNEAQ. The CDR3: CASTDAEGYGYTF. The CDR3 bases are TGTGCCAGCACCGACGCAGAGGGCTATGGCTACACCTTC.

This chain connects TRBV15 to TRBJ1-2, with 8 bases identical to TRBD1. Germline V gives CDR1 LNHNV, CDR2 YYDKDF (reference sequence). After removal of 3 bases from V and 10 bases from J, the junction contained 7 bases not matched to a gene. This CDR3 region has 13 residues. The CDR3 nucleotides read TGTGCCACCAGCAGGGACAGGGTGGGCCCCTACACCTTC. It translates to CATSRDRVGPYTF.

This sequence joins TRBV27 and TRBJ1-4; TRBD1 is a possible D gene (6 bases). V shed 6 bases and J shed 3 bases, with 14 bases lying between them. The germline V gene has CDR1 MNHEY and CDR2 SMNVEV (reference sequence). The CDR3 covers 15 residues. The CDR3 reads CASSPDRRSNEKLFF. The CDR3 DNA sequence: TGTGCCAGCAGCCCTGACAGGAGATCTAATGAAAAACTGTTTTTT.

This clone was found a few times. The rearrangement links TRBV20-1 to TRBJ2-1; 7 bases fit TRBD1. Germline V CDR1 and CDR2: DFQATT, SNEGSKA (reference sequence). The CDR3 has 11 residues. V lost 5 bases to trimming and J lost 9 bases; unmatched junction nucleotides: 4. The CDR3: CSARQGSEQFF. CDR3 coding DNA: TGCAGTGCTCGACAGGGTAGTGAGCAGTTCTTC.